This T cell receptor beta chain was retrieved from a study of cytomegalovirus exposure and HLA in healthy donors. Study outcomes and limitations: In vitro testing confirmed a few CMV-associated chains as specific for CMV antigens.

PCR primers comprised 60 Vbeta and 13 Jbeta primers. TCRdb keeps only in-frame clones here, not all; method: immunoSEQ multiplex PCR. The data contain 110,000 to 150,000 clones, approximately 81% of them singletons. Concerning this clone: Its matching antigen is unknown. Other DNA sequences of this sample code for an identical CDR3.

These donors, healthy bone marrow donors, were studied. Though nominally healthy at sampling, donors likely had unrecorded immune exposures. The CDR3 extends over 21 amino acids. Germline-derived CDR1 and CDR2 are ENHRY and SYGVKD. V shed 6 bases, J shed 0 bases, and the junction held 23 bases outside the gene matches. The sequencing sample was made of PBMCs. This chain connects TRBV10-3 to TRBJ1-1, with TRBD1 matching over 9 bases. The clonotype originates from a boy under 10 years old in good health and CMV-seronegative. The CDR3 bases are TGTGCCATCAGCGAGAGTACAGGGGGCTTACCCATTCCCCTCATGAACACTGAAGCTTTCTTT. It yields the protein CAISESTGGLPIPLMNTEAFF.